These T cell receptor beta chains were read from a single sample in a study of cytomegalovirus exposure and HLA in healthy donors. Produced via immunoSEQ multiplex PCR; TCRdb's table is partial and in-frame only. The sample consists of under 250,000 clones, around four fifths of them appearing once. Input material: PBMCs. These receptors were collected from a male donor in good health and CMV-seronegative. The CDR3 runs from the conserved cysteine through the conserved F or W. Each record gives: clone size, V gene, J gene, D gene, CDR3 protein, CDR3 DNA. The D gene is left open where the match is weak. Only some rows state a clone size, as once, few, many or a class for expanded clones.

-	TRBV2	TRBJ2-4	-	CASSFRGANIQYF	TGTGCCAGCAGTTTCAGGGGGGCGAACATTCAGTACTTC
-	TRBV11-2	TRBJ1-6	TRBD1	CASSPRTAASGGYSPLHF	TGTGCCAGCAGCCCCCGGACAGCGGCATCAGGGGGGTATTCACCCCTCCACTTT
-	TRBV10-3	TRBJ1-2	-	CAISERGEAYGGYTF	TGTGCCATCAGTGAACGAGGAGAGGCATATGGAGGCTACACCTTC
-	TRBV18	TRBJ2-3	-	CASSPPSRGTDTQYF	TGTGCCAGCTCACCACCGAGCAGGGGCACAGATACGCAGTATTTT
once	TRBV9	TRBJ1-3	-	CASSTSAHSGNTIYF	TGTGCCAGCAGCACCAGTGCACACTCTGGAAACACCATATATTTT
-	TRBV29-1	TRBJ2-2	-	CSVVTTNTGELFF	TGCAGCGTTGTGACAACGAACACCGGGGAGCTGTTTTTT
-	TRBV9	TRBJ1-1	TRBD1	CASSAGTGGRDYTEAFF	TGTGCCAGCAGCGCCGGGACAGGGGGCAGGGATTACACTGAAGCTTTCTTT
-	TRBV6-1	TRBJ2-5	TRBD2	CASSEAGLAGGETQYF	TGTGCCAGCAGTGAAGCAGGTCTAGCGGGAGGAGAGACCCAGTACTTC
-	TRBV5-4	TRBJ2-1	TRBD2	CASSLGLAGVNEQFF	TGTGCCAGCAGCTTGGGACTAGCGGGAGTCAATGAGCAGTTCTTC
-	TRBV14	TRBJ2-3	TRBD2	CASSQDSGLAGDTQYF	TGTGCCAGCAGCCAAGATTCCGGACTAGCGGGTGATACGCAGTATTTT
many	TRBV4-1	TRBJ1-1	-	CASSQDRGLPRHTEAFF	TGCGCCAGCAGCCAAGATCGAGGCCTCCCGAGGCACACTGAAGCTTTCTTT